This T cell receptor (beta chain) stems from a study of cytomegalovirus exposure and HLA in healthy donors. Regarding this clone: The target antigen is unknown.

Germline trimming cut 3 bases from V and 4 bases from J; bases unmatched to any gene: 4. Germline assignment: CDR1 SGHNT and CDR2 YYREEE (reference sequence). This CDR3 comprises 15 residues. Overall study findings and caveats: A likely sequencing artifact accounted for one observed cluster of highly shared sequence variants.

Vbeta (60) and Jbeta (13) primers were used in the PCR. Repertoires were generated with immunoSEQ multiplex PCR, while TCRdb's copy carries only in-frame clones and drops some. Of roughly 200,000 clones in the sample, less than 90% were seen once. The sample taken for sequencing was PBMCs. V and J are TRBV5-4 and TRBJ2-5, with TRBD2 matching over 12 bases. The sequence came from a young woman in good health and CMV-seronegative. Here the CDR3 reads CASSSWTSGIETQYF. The CDR3, as DNA: TGTGCCAGCAGCTCGTGGACTAGCGGGATAGAGACCCAGTACTTC.